Presented here are 17 T cell receptor beta chains from one specimen sequenced in a study of cytomegalovirus exposure and HLA in healthy donors. PCR amplification relied on 60 Vbeta primers (plus 13 Jbeta primers). TCRdb's table, derived via immunoSEQ multiplex PCR, lists solely in-frame clones and lacks some. The sample has about 190,000 clones, almost 80% seen once. The sequenced material came from PBMCs. The receptor set was obtained from a young woman in good health and CMV-seronegative.

The gene calls are TRBV6-4 and TRBJ2-1; 13 nucleotides agree with TRBD2. This CDR3 comprises 16 residues. Germline CDR1 reads MRHNA; CDR2 reads SNTAGT. V lost 6 bases, J lost 2 bases, and 4 bases stayed unmatched. CDR3 DNA sequence: TGTGCCAGCAGCGGGACTAGCGGGGACCCCTACAATGAGCAGTTCTTC. It translates to CASSGTSGDPYNEQFF.

The chain carries TRBV10-1 and TRBJ1-2, with D uncertain. The CDR3 runs to 12 residues. CDR1 is WNHNN and CDR2 is SYGVQD in the germline V gene (reference sequence). Trimming removed 4 bases at V and 7 bases at J, with 10 bases between. The CDR3 region is CASSAGSGGYTF. CDR3 in DNA: TGCGCCAGCAGTGCCGGGTCTGGTGGCTACACCTTC.

The rearrangement uses TRBV9 and TRBJ1-6, with D possibly being TRBD1 (5 bases). V gave up 4 bases and J gave up 9 bases, with 14 bases separating them. Germline V gene sequence: CDR1 SGDLS, CDR2 YYNGEE. The CDR3 covers 14 residues. CDR3 DNA sequence: TGTGCCAGCAGCTCGGGGGTCCCTACTTCACCCCTCCACTTT. Translated, it gives CASSSGVPTSPLHF.

J is TRBJ2-1 and V is TRBV5-1; 10 bases align to TRBD2. V lost 4 bases to trimming and J lost 8 bases; unmatched junction nucleotides: 9. The length of the CDR3 is 15 residues. Germline V lookup: CDR1 SGHRS, CDR2 YFSETQ. In nucleotides, the CDR3 is TGCGCCAGCAGCATATCTACTAGCGGGGAGGATGAGCAGTTCTTC. Amino acid sequence: CASSISTSGEDEQFF.

The V and J genes are TRBV9 and TRBJ2-7; 9 bases agree with TRBD2. CDR1 is SGDLS, CDR2 YYNGEE, per germline. This CDR3 is built from 15 residues. Unmatched junction bases numbered 8, after V lost 0 bases and J lost 7 bases. CDR3 in amino acids: CASSVGGGGALEQYF. The CDR3 coding sequence is TGTGCCAGCAGCGTAGGAGGCGGGGGGGCTTTGGAGCAGTACTTC.

The chain links TRBV5-1 to TRBJ2-1; maybe TRBD2 (5 bases). This CDR3 region has 14 residues. In germline, CDR1 is SGHRS, CDR2 YFSETQ. V lost 1 base and J lost 6, with 11 bases in between. Here the CDR3 DNA reads TGCGCCAGCAGCTTGTCGACTATGGGCAATGAGCAGTTCTTC. Protein product: CASSLSTMGNEQFF.

The V call is TRBV6-5, the J call TRBJ2-6; D gene uncertain. This CDR3 is built from 16 residues. V was clipped by 2 bases and J by 0 bases, with 8 bases between them. Germline CDR1 and CDR2: MNHEY and SVGAGI. The CDR3 protein is CASSYNSGSGANVLTF. DNA for the CDR3: TGTGCCAGCAGTTACAATTCCGGCTCTGGGGCCAACGTCCTGACTTTC.

V and J are TRBV27 and TRBJ2-1, with 9 bases lining up with TRBD1. Germline values: CDR1 MNHEY, CDR2 SMNVEV (reference sequence). The CDR3 covers 16 residues. J lost 4 bases, V lost 2 bases, and 6 bases had no gene match. In DNA form, the CDR3 reads TGTGCCAGCAGTTTAAGAGTCGGACAGGGGTACAATGAGCAGTTCTTC. Protein sequence: CASSLRVGQGYNEQFF.

The V gene is TRBV19, the J gene TRBJ1-2; tentatively, D is TRBD1 (5 bases). The V gene lost 0 bases and the J gene lost 2 bases, with 10 bases spanning the gap. Germline V gives CDR1 LNHDA, CDR2 SQIVND (reference sequence). The CDR3 spans 15 residues. The CDR3, as DNA: TGTGCCAGTAGTATAGATCCGACAGACAACTATGGCTACACCTTC. Translation: CASSIDPTDNYGYTF.

The chain recombines TRBV27 with TRBJ2-2; D perhaps matches TRBD1 (6 bases). V was clipped by 6 bases and J by 3 bases, with 8 bases between them. Looked up from germline, CDR1 is MNHEY and CDR2 is SMNVEV (reference sequence). The CDR3 contains 13 residues. The CDR3 region is CASRTGYTGELFF. Here the CDR3 DNA reads TGTGCCAGCAGGACAGGTTACACCGGGGAGCTGTTTTTT.

CDR3 DNA sequence: TGTGCCAGTAGTTTAACACAGAATTCACCCCTCCACTTT. It codes for CASSLTQNSPLHF. The chain employs TRBV19 and TRBJ1-6; D remains unclear. V was clipped by 5 bases and J by 7 bases, with 9 bases between them. The V gene's germline CDR1 is LNHDA and CDR2 SQIVND (reference sequence). The CDR3 is 13 residues long. Full variable domain (outside the CDR3, taken from reference TRBV19 and TRBJ1-6): DGGITQSPKYLFRKEGQNVTLSCEQNLNHDAMYWYRQDPGQGLRLIYYSQIVNDFQKGDIAEGYSVSREKKESFPLTVTSAQKNPTAFYLCASSLTQNSPLHFGNGTRLTVT.

This clone was observed a handful of times. The chain couples TRBV4-3 to TRBJ2-2; 8 bases map to TRBD2. Losses at the gene ends were 3 bases for V and 4 bases for J; bases not matched to a gene: 10. CDR3 length: 17 amino acids. The germline V gene has CDR1 LGHNA and CDR2 YSLEER. CDR3 nucleotides: TGCGCCAGCAGCCAGCTCTTAAGCGGGAGTGGCACCGGGGAGCTGTTTTTT. Protein: CASSQLLSGSGTGELFF.

This clone was counted once. The rearrangement joins TRBV10-3 to TRBJ2-1; D may be TRBD1 (5 bases). V shed 2 bases and J shed 10 bases, with 18 bases lying between them. CDR3 length equals 15 residues. Germline CDR1 reads ENHRY; CDR2 reads SYGVKD. The CDR3 coding sequence is TGTGCCATCAGTGAGCTCGATGATCAGGGTCACGAGCAGTTCTTC. This gives the protein CAISELDDQGHEQFF.

This clone has a single count. The chain employs TRBV11-1 and TRBJ1-1, with 7 bases matching TRBD1. The CDR3 extends over 14 amino acids. V trimming: 5 bases; J trimming: 5 bases; junction bases outside the gene matches: 8. In germline, CDR1 is SGHAT, CDR2 FQDESV (reference sequence). CDR3 in DNA: TGTGCCAGCAGCCCACAGGGGCCGCGGACTGAAGCTTTCTTT. Its protein product is CASSPQGPRTEAFF.

The CDR3 reads CASLQKGDKSSSYEQYF. CDR3 nucleotides: TGTGCCAGTTTACAAAAAGGGGACAAATCGAGCTCCTACGAGCAGTACTTC. The J gene is TRBJ2-7, the V gene TRBV19; maybe TRBD1 (6 bases). The germline V and J ends were trimmed by 8 bases and 0 bases, with 23 bases remaining between them. CDR3 length equals 17 residues. Germline values: CDR1 LNHDA, CDR2 SQIVND (reference sequence).

The CDR3 sequence: CASSQDRTSGGTDTQYF. The CDR3 nucleotides read TGTGCCAGCAGCCAAGATAGGACTAGCGGAGGCACAGATACGCAGTATTTT. V is TRBV14 and J is TRBJ2-3; TRBD2 matches 10 bases. CDR1 is SGHDN, CDR2 FVKESK, per germline. J lost 1 base, V lost 0 bases, and 4 bases had no gene match. CDR3 length: 17 residues.

This clone was detected only once. The V and J genes are TRBV28 and TRBJ1-5, with TRBD1 matching over 8 bases. V shed 6 bases, J shed 2 bases, and the junction held 3 bases outside the gene matches. The CDR3 sequence is 14 residues long. The germline CDR1 and CDR2 sequences are MDHEN and SYDVKM. CDR3 bases: TGTGCCAGCAGCCCACAGGGGGGCAATCAGCCCCAGCATTTT. This gives the protein CASSPQGGNQPQHF. Based on the CDR3 plus reference TRBV28 and TRBJ1-5, the full variable domain is DVKVTQSSRYLVKRTGEKVFLECVQDMDHENMFWYRQDPGLGLRLIYFSYDVKMKEKGDIPEGYSVSREKKERFSLILESASTNQTSMYLCASSPQGGNQPQHFGDGTRLSIL.